These 16 T cell receptor beta chains were sequenced from one sample in a study of T cells in Graves' hyperthyroidism and ophthalmopathy. Amplified TCR beta CDR3 regions came from RNA transcripts. HTBI primers were used for first-round RT-PCR of the TCR CDR3. One entry per CDR3 protein results from TCRdb running MiXCR on the multiplex PCR reads. The table lists some 700,000 distinct CDR3 sequences, 17% of them singletons. Sequencing was performed on blood. The source is a man in his forties or fifties with Graves' hyperthyroidism.

This clonotype showed up many times. The rearrangement links TRBV12-3 or TRBV12-4 to TRBJ2-7; 9 bases are a match to TRBD2. The trim removed 5 bases at V and 7 bases at J, leaving 9 bases unmatched. The CDR3 is 14 residues long. CDR3 in DNA: TGTGCCAGCAGTATCGGCGGGAGGGCCGGGGAGCAGTACTTC. The encoded protein is CASSIGGRAGEQYF.

This clonotype was seen a few times. One end of the junction varies from germline; a read error may be responsible. The gene calls are TRBV10-1 and TRBJ1-1; no clear D. This CDR3 region has 12 residues. Germline V gene lookup returns CDR1 WNHNN and CDR2 SYGVQD (reference sequence). CDR3 protein: CASGDTNTEAFF. In DNA, the CDR3 is TGCGCCAGCGGTGACACGAACACTGAAGCTTTCTTT.

This clonotype was seen at least ten times. This chain uses TRBV3-1 with TRBJ2-7, with TRBD2 as a possible D gene (5 bases). Germline V gene sequence: CDR1 LGHDT, CDR2 YNNKEL (reference sequence). Deletions cut 1 base from V and 6 bases from J, with 10 bases between. The CDR3 runs 13 residues. The CDR3 is CASSQVTGSEQYF. DNA for the CDR3: TGTGCCAGCAGCCAAGTGACGGGGAGCGAGCAGTACTTC.

About this clonotype: It may be a read error: a sequence one base away is much more abundant. This chain joins TRBV28 and TRBJ2-2; D is uncertain. Germline CDR1 is MDHEN and CDR2 is SYDVKM. Trimming cost V 7 bases and J 7 bases, with 13 bases left between them. CDR3 length: 13 residues. This chain's CDR3 is CASNPYRGGELFF. The CDR3 bases are TGTGCCAGCAATCCATACCGCGGCGGGGAGCTGTTTTTT.

This clonotype was found many times. This chain links TRBV2 with TRBJ2-2; possibly TRBD2 for D (6 bases). Per the germline V gene, CDR1 is SNHLY and CDR2 is FYNNEI. The CDR3 contains 15 residues. Trimming cost V 3 bases and J 4 bases, with 12 bases left between them. CDR3 nucleotides: TGTGCCAGCAGTGAGAACGGGGGAATCACCGGGGAGCTGTTTTTT. Protein product: CASSENGGITGELFF. Full variable domain (remainder filled in from reference TRBV2 and TRBJ2-2): EPEVTQTPSHQVTQMGQEVILRCVPISNHLYFYWYRQILGQKVEFLVSFYNNEISEKSEIFDDQFSVERPDGSNFTLKIRSTKLEDSAMYFCASSENGGITGELFFGEGSRLTVL.

This clonotype was seen only once. A much larger clone sits a single nucleotide away, making a read error possible. The genes are TRBV29-1 and TRBJ2-7; TRBD2 agrees at 7 bases. Germline-derived CDR1 and CDR2 are SQVTM and ANQGSEA. The CDR3 runs 14 residues. In DNA, the CDR3 is TGCAGCGTGGAGGTAAATAGCGGGCGCGCCGAGCGGTACTTC. Translated: CSVEVNSGRAERYF.

This clonotype was counted many times. J is TRBJ1-5 and V is TRBV6-1; no reliable D call. The CDR3 sequence is 15 residues long. Trimming took 2 bases from V and 2 from J, leaving 10 bases between them. Germline V gene data show CDR1 as MNHNS and CDR2 as SASEGT. The CDR3: CASSESFWGNQPQHF. The CDR3 DNA reads as TGTGCCAGCAGTGAAAGTTTTTGGGGCAATCAGCCCCAGCATTTT.

This clonotype was seen at least ten times. The chain combines TRBV2 with TRBJ1-2; 7 nucleotides match TRBD1. This CDR3 is built from 13 residues. V lost 6 bases and J lost 7; bases outside the gene matches: 8. The germline V gene encodes CDR1 SNHLY and CDR2 FYNNEI. The DNA for the CDR3 is TGTGCCAGCAGGGGGAACAGGGGTGGTGGCTACACCTTC. Amino acids: CASRGNRGGGYTF.

The rearrangement uses TRBV28 and TRBJ1-4; D may be TRBD1 (5 bases). The CDR3 extends over 17 amino acids. The germline V gene encodes CDR1 MDHEN and CDR2 SYDVKM. Deletions cut 4 bases from V and 1 base from J, with 16 bases between. CDR3 sequence (DNA): TGTGCCAGCAGTTCCCCGACGGGGCGGAGAACTAATGAAAAACTGTTTTTT. It specifies CASSSPTGRRTNEKLFF.

In the case of this clonotype: Here the CDR3 omits its conserved ending phenylalanine or tryptophan, so a read error is the likely source. The rearrangement joins TRBV27 to TRBJ2-7; 7 nucleotides agree with TRBD2. Germline CDR1 MNHEY, CDR2 SMNVEV (reference sequence). V was clipped by 3 bases and J by 2 bases; unmatched bases: 4. The CDR3 sequence is 14 residues long. CDR3 sequence: CASSFREATYEQYL. The DNA of the CDR3 is TGTGCCAGCAGTTTCCGGGAGGCGACCTACGAGCAGTACCTC.

This clonotype showed up many times. This rearrangement joins TRBV2 to TRBJ2-2; D is tentatively TRBD1 or TRBD2 (5 bases each). Germline V lookup: CDR1 SNHLY, CDR2 FYNNEI. The CDR3 contains 14 residues. Trimming pared 11 bases from V and 2 bases from J, leaving 15 bases between. DNA of the CDR3: TGTGCCTCCAACCGGGACGGCAACACCGGGGAGCTGTTTTTT. It is translated as CASNRDGNTGELFF.

In its sample, this clonotype was seen a few times. The V gene is TRBV7-9, the J gene TRBJ2-7; 9 nucleotides match TRBD1. This CDR3 region has 15 residues. V shed 5 bases and J 5 bases; nucleotides not matched to a gene: 10. The germline gives CDR1 SEHNR, CDR2 FQNEAQ (reference sequence). The CDR3 DNA follows: TGTGCCAGCAGCCGCCGGGACAGGGCCCTCGACGAGCAGTACTTC. This encodes CASSRRDRALDEQYF. Complete variable domain (other parts from reference TRBV7-9 and TRBJ2-7): DTGVSQNPRHKITKRGQNVTFRCDPISEHNRLYWYRQTLGQGPEFLTYFQNEAQLEKSRLLSDRFSAERPKGSFSTLEIQRTEQGDSAMYLCASSRRDRALDEQYFGPGTRLTVT.

The chain uses TRBV12-3 or TRBV12-4 and TRBJ2-3; tentative D call: TRBD2 (7 bases). Trimming cost V 3 bases and J 6 bases, with 13 bases left between them. CDR3 size: 14 residues. CDR3 sequence (DNA): TGTGCCAGCAGTTTTCGGGGGGCCCTCGATACGCAGTATTTT. Protein sequence: CASSFRGALDTQYF.

This clonotype was observed at least ten times. The rearrangement uses TRBV28 and TRBJ1-5, with TRBD1 as a possible D gene (5 bases). The V and J ends lost 6 bases and 5 bases respectively, with 11 bases between them. Per the germline V gene, CDR1 is MDHEN and CDR2 is SYDVKM. CDR3 size: 13 residues. The CDR3 is CASRRLGDQPQHF. Written as DNA, the CDR3 is TGTGCCAGCAGGAGACTGGGGGATCAGCCCCAGCATTTT.

This clonotype was recorded at least ten times. CDR3 protein: CASSRRTGGNTEAFF. Written as DNA, the CDR3 is TGTGCCAGCAGCCGCCGGACGGGAGGGAACACTGAAGCTTTCTTT. The chain recombines TRBV2 with TRBJ1-1; no firm D call. Germline-derived CDR1 and CDR2 are SNHLY and FYNNEI. The CDR3 is 15 amino acids. Trimming left V 6 bases short and J 1 base short, with 15 bases between.

This clonotype was detected many times. The CDR3, as DNA: TGTGCCAGCAGTACAAGCCCCCGAGCGCCCCAGCATTTT. Translated, it gives CASSTSPRAPQHF. J is TRBJ1-5 and V is TRBV12-3 or TRBV12-4; D is unresolved. V gave up 5 bases and J gave up 9 bases, with 14 bases separating them. The CDR3 has 13 amino acids.